This is a list of T cell receptor beta chains from one sample in a study of neurological immune-mediated disorders. TCRdb recomputed calls from the 5' RACE reads with MiXCR, one row per CDR3 protein. This table has 77,000 or so distinct CDR3 sequences, approximately 9.4% appearing once. Sample: PBMCs. These receptors were collected from a man aged 45 to 65 in good health. The CDR3 runs from the conserved cysteine through the conserved F or W. A D gene is named only where the DNA matches it firmly. Only part of the rows carry a size: once, few, many, or a class if the clone is expanded.

d_gene	v_gene	j_gene	abundance	CDR3aa	CDR3nt
TRBD2	TRBV5-1	TRBJ2-3	many	CASSPRGSGSADTQYF	TGCGCCAGCAGCCCCCGGGGTAGCGGGAGCGCAGATACGCAGTATTTT
NA	TRBV7-2	TRBJ2-7	many	CASSLGVAYEQYF	TGTGCCAGCAGCTTAGGGGTCGCCTACGAGCAGTACTTC
TRBD1	TRBV12-3/TRBV12-4	TRBJ2-3	many	CASRRTGAGTDTQYF	TGTGCCAGCAGGAGGACAGGGGCTGGCACAGATACGCAGTATTTT
NA	TRBV7-2	TRBJ1-2	NA	CASSLQGSNYGYTF	TGTGCCAGCAGCTTGCAGGGCAGTAACTATGGCTACACCTTC
TRBD1	TRBV10-3	TRBJ2-7	many	CAISTPTGTTYEQYF	TGTGCCATCAGTACTCCGACAGGGACCACCTACGAGCAGTACTTC
NA	TRBV20-1	TRBJ1-5	many	CSARDGNQPQHF	TGCAGTGCTCGGGACGGCAATCAGCCCCAGCATTTT
TRBD1	TRBV20-1	TRBJ2-2	many	CSASPQGANTGELFF	TGCAGTGCTAGCCCTCAGGGGGCTAACACCGGGGAGCTGTTTTTT
NA	TRBV5-1	TRBJ2-5	many	CASSSPPGPETQYF	TGCGCCAGCAGCTCCCCCCCGGGCCCTGAGACCCAGTACTTC
NA	TRBV7-2	TRBJ2-1	many	CASSLGRSLRNEQFF	TGTGCCAGCAGTTTGGGCAGGAGCCTTAGGAATGAGCAGTTCTTC
NA	TRBV12-3/TRBV12-4	TRBJ1-3	many	CASKGGNTIYF	TGTGCCAGCAAAGGGGGAAACACCATATATTTT
NA	TRBV5-1	TRBJ1-1	many	CASSSEGIDTEAFF	TGCGCCAGCAGCTCGGAAGGTATCGACACTGAAGCTTTCTTT
TRBD2	TRBV30	TRBJ2-5	many	CAWSVGGAAQETQYF	TGTGCCTGGAGTGTGGGAGGGGCAGCCCAAGAGACCCAGTACTTC
NA	TRBV5-1	TRBJ2-7	NA	CASTPRDGGDYEQYF	TGCGCCAGCACACCCCGGGACGGAGGCGACTACGAGCAGTACTTC
TRBD1	TRBV14	TRBJ2-7	many	CASSQGPGGGFVYEQYF	TGTGCCAGCAGCCAAGGTCCAGGGGGCGGTTTTGTCTACGAGCAGTACTTC
TRBD1	TRBV20-1	TRBJ1-1	many	CSAFTGGAGTEAFF	TGCAGTGCTTTTACAGGGGGCGCAGGCACTGAAGCTTTCTTT
TRBD1	TRBV7-2	TRBJ2-7	many	CATGQGTYEQYF	TGTGCGACTGGACAGGGCACCTACGAGCAGTACTTC
TRBD1	TRBV12-3/TRBV12-4	TRBJ1-5	many	CASSPDNRGRDQPQHF	TGTGCCAGCAGCCCTGATAACAGGGGGCGGGATCAGCCCCAGCATTTT